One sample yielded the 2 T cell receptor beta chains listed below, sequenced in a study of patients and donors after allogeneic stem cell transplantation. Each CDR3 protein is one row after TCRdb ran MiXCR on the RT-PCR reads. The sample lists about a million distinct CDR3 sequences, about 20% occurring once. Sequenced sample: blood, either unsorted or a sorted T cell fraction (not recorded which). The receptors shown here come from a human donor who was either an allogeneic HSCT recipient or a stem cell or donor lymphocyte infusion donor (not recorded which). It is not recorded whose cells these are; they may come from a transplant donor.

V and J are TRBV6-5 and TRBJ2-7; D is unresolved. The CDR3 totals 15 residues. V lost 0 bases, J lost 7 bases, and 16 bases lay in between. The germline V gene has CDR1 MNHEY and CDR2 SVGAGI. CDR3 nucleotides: TGTGCCAGCAGTTACTCGATCCATTATCCCCGGGAGCAGTACTTC. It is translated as CASSYSIHYPREQYF.

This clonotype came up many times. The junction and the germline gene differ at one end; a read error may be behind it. The CDR3 coding sequence is TGTGCCAGCAGTTTAGGGGAAAGCTCCTACAATGAGCAGTTCTTC. Amino acids: CASSLGESSYNEQFF. The genes are TRBV5-1 and TRBJ2-1; the D gene is possibly TRBD1 (5 bases). There are 15 residues in the CDR3. The germline CDR1 and CDR2 sequences are SGHRS and YFSETQ.